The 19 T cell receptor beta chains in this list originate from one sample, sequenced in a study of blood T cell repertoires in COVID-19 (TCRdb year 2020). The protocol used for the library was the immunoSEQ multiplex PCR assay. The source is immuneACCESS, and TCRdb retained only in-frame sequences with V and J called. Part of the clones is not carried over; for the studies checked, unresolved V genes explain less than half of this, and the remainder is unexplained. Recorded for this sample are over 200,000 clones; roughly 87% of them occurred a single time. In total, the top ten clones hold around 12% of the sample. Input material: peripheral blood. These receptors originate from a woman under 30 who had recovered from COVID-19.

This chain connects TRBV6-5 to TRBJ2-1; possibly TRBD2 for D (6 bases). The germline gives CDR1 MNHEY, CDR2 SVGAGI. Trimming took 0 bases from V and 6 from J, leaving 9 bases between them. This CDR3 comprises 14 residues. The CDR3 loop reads CASSYSQGGNEQFF. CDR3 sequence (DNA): TGTGCCAGCAGTTACTCTCAGGGAGGCAATGAGCAGTTCTTC.

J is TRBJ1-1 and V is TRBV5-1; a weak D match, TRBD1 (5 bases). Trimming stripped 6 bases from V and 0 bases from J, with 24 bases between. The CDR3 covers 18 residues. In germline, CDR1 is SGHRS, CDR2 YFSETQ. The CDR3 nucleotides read TGCGCCAGCACTCACGGGAGGGGATTTCCTGACATGAACACTGAAGCTTTCTTT. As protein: CASTHGRGFPDMNTEAFF.

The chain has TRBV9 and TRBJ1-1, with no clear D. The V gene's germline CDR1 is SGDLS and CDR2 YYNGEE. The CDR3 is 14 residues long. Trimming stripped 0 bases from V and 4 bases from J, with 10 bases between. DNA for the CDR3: TGTGCCAGCAGCGTAGACACCCGGGGCACTGAAGCTTTCTTT. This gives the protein CASSVDTRGTEAFF.

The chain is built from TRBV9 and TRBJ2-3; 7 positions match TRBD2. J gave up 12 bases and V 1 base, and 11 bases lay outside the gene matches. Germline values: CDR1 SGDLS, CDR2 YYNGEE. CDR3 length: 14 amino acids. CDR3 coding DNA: TGTGCCAGCAGCGTAACCGCACAGAGGGAGGGCCAGTATTTT. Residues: CASSVTAQREGQYF.

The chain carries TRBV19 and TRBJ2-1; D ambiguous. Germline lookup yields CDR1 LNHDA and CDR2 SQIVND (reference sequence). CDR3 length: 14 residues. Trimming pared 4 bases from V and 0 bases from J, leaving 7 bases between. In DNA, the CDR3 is TGTGCCAGTAGTACCGCCGGCTCCTACAATGAGCAGTTCTTC. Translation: CASSTAGSYNEQFF.

The CDR3 is CASSISTGNEQFF. The CDR3 DNA reads as TGTGCCAGTAGTATATCGACCGGGAATGAGCAGTTCTTC. This chain uses TRBV19 with TRBJ2-1; D is ambiguous. Trimming removed 2 bases from V and 7 bases from J, with 9 bases in between. The CDR3 length is 13 residues. Germline CDR1 and CDR2: LNHDA and SQIVND (reference sequence).

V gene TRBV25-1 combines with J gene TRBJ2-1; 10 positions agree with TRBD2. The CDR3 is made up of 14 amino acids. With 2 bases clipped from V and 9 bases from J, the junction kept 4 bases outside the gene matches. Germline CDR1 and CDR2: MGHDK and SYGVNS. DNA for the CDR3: TGTGCCAGCAGTGAACTAGCGGGAGATGTTGAGCAGTTCTTC. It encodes CASSELAGDVEQFF.

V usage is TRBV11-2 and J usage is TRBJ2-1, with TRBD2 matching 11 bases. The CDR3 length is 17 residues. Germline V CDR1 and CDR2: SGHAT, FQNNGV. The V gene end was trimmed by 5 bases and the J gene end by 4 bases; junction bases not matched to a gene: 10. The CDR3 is CASSEELGTSGYNEQFF. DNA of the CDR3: TGTGCCAGCAGCGAAGAACTAGGGACTAGCGGTTACAATGAGCAGTTCTTC. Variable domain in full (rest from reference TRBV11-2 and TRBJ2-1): EAGVAQSPRYKIIEKRQSVAFWCNPISGHATLYWYQQILGQGPKLLIQFQNNGVVDDSQLPKDRFSAERLKGVDSTLKIQPAKLEDSAVYLCASSEELGTSGYNEQFFGPGTRLTVL.

As DNA, the CDR3 is TGCGCCAGCAGCCTCGGGGGTGCATATAATTCACCCCTCCACTTT. This gives the protein CASSLGGAYNSPLHF. The chain couples TRBV4-1 to TRBJ1-6; D is possibly TRBD1 (5 bases). The V end lost 4 bases, the J end lost 4 bases, and 11 bases lay between the germline ends. The CDR3 covers 15 residues. Germline loops: CDR1 MGHRA, CDR2 YSYEKL.

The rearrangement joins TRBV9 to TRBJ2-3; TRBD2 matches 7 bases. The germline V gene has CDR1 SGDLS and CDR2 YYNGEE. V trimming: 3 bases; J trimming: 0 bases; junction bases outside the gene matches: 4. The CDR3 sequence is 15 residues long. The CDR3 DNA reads TGTGCCAGCAGCGGTAGCGGGCTGAGCACAGATACGCAGTATTTT. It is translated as CASSGSGLSTDTQYF.

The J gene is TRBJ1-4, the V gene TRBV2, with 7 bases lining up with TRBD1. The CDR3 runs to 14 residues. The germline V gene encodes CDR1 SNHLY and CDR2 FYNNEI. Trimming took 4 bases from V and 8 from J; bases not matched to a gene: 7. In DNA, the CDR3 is TGTGCCAGCAGTGCGGGACAGCTCACCGAAAAACTGTTTTTT. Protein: CASSAGQLTEKLFF.

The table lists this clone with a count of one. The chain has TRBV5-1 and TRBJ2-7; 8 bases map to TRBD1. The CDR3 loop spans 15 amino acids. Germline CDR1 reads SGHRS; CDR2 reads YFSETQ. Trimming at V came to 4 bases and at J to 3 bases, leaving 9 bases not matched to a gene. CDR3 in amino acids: CASSPDRGSFYEQYF. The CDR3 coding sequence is TGCGCCAGCAGCCCAGACAGGGGAAGTTTCTACGAGCAGTACTTC.

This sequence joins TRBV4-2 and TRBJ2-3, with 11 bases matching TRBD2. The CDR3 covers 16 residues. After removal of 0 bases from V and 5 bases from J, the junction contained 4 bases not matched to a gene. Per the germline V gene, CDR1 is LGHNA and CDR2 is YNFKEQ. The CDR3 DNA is TGTGCCAGCAGCCAAGAAGTAGCGGGAGGGTTAGATACGCAGTATTTT. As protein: CASSQEVAGGLDTQYF.

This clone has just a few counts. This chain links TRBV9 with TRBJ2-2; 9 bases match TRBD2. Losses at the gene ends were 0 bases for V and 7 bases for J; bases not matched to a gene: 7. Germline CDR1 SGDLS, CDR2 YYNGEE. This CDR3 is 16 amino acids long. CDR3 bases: TGTGCCAGCAGCGTAGGTAGCGGGAGACTGAACGGGGAGCTGTTTTTT. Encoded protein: CASSVGSGRLNGELFF.

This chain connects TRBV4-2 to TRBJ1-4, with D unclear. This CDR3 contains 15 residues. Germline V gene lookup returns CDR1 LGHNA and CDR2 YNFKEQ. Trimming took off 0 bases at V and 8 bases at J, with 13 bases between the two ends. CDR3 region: CASSQDGEVGEKLFF. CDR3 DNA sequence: TGTGCCAGCAGCCAAGATGGGGAGGTAGGAGAAAAACTGTTTTTT.

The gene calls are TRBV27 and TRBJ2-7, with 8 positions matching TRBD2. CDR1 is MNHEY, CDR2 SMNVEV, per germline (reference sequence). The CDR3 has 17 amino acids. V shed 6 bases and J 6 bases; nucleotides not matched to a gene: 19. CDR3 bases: TGTGCCAGCAGCCGATCAATAAGCGGGAGTCGATTAGGCGAGCAGTACTTC. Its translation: CASSRSISGSRLGEQYF.

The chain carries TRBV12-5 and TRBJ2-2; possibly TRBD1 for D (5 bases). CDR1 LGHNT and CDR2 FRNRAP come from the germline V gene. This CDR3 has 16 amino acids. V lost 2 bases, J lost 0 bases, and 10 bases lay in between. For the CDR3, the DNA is TGTGCTAGTGGTTTGATCACAGGTCCGAACACCGGGGAGCTGTTTTTT. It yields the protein CASGLITGPNTGELFF. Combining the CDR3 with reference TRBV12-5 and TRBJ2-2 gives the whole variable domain DARVTQTPRHKVTEMGQEVTMRCQPILGHNTVFWYRQTMMQGLELLAYFRNRAPLDDSGMPKDRFSAEMPDATLATLKIQPSEPRDSAVYFCASGLITGPNTGELFFGEGSRLTVL.

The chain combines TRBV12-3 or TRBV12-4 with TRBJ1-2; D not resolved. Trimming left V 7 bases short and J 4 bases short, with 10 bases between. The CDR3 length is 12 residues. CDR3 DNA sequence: TGTGCCAGCACCCTGAGGTCCTATGGCTACACCTTC. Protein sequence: CASTLRSYGYTF.

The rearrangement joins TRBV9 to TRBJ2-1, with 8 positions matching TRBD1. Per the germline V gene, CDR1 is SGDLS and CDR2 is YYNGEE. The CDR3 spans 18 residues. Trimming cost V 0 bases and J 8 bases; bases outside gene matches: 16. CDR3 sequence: CASSVVGGGTGMWDEQFF. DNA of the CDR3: TGTGCCAGCAGCGTAGTCGGGGGTGGGACAGGAATGTGGGATGAGCAGTTCTTC.